This T cell receptor beta chain was identified during a study of Graves' ophthalmopathy and Graves' hyperthyroidism. About this clonotype: Its antigen is currently unknown.

Each donor who had ophthalmopathy showed moderate-to-severe activity, a CAS of ≥3, a NOSPECS of ≥4, and a duration under 3 months. None of the included patients had other autoimmune diseases, uncontrolled infections, pregnancy or lactation, as these led to exclusion. The sequenced template was RNA, covering the TCR beta CDR3 region. HTBI primers served in a first-round RT-PCR, which a second-round multiplex PCR followed. Each CDR3 protein is one row after TCRdb ran MiXCR on the multiplex PCR reads. The sample lists almost 750,000 distinct CDR3 sequences, 40% occurring once. Losses at the gene ends were 5 bases for V and 2 bases for J; bases not matched to a gene: 8. This CDR3 has 15 amino acids. CDR1 is SGHVS and CDR2 is FQNEAQ in the germline V gene. General observations from the study: Most thyroid clonotypes expanded beyond 0.001 frequency were also found in blood.

The chain joins TRBV7-8 to TRBJ2-7, with 8 bases matching TRBD2. The sample comprised peripheral blood. The sequence came from an adult man with Graves' ophthalmopathy. Written as DNA, the CDR3 is TGTGCCAGCAGCCAAGCGGAGCGGGGGCCCTACGAGCAGTACTTC. Translated: CASSQAERGPYEQYF.